Listed below are T cell receptor beta chains from one sample, sequenced in a study of blood T cell repertoires in COVID-19. Clones were sequenced by immunoSEQ multiplex PCR, and TCRdb holds only the in-frame ones, with some missing. The sample records 95,000 to 150,000 clones, around 91% being singletons. Sequencing was performed on peripheral blood. The source is an older woman with COVID-19, enrolled during active disease. Both conserved end residues are trimmed from each CDR3.

TRBJ1-1	TRBV4-3	ASSPSDRGAEAF
TRBJ2-2	TRBV7-9	ASSLGGLAGELF
TRBJ2-2	TRBV9	ASSGGSRTYTGELF
TRBJ2-1	TRBV6-2/TRBV6-3	ASSYGAGGRYNEQF
TRBJ1-6	TRBV7-9	ASSVDRGNSPLH
TRBJ2-1	TRBV2	ASSAGTGETNEQF
TRBJ2-7	TRBV11-2	ASSLWGGYEQY
TRBJ1-2	TRBV2	ASSSGQGRNGYT
TRBJ1-2	TRBV12-1	ASSFLRAVGYT
TRBJ2-7	TRBV5-8	ASSLTAAKTYEQY
TRBJ2-7	TRBV19	ASSHLVGGASSYEQY
TRBJ2-7	TRBV4-1	ASSHRTGGYGEQY
TRBJ2-7	TRBV11-2	ASSRGGQGAHEQY
TRBJ1-1	TRBV3-1/TRBV3-2	ASSQEGGWGRNTEAF
TRBJ2-1	TRBV12-3/TRBV12-4	ASGVTSWEQF
TRBJ2-5	TRBV9	ASSVWGQGETQY
TRBJ1-2	TRBV11-1	ASSLKGGYGYT
TRBJ2-2	TRBV5-1	ASSPTGYRGAGELF
TRBJ2-5	TRBV5-1	ASSFARGAGETQY
TRBJ1-5	TRBV6-2/TRBV6-3	ASSYSGSSNQPQH
TRBJ2-5	TRBV5-4	ASGGGQAETQY
TRBJ1-2	TRBV11-2	ASSLEAGGHYGYT
TRBJ2-5	TRBV15	ATSRDAGGGEETQY
TRBJ1-3	TRBV27	ASRAQGEAGNTIY
TRBJ2-3	TRBV5-8	ASGRAGESPSTDTQY
TRBJ1-2	TRBV6-5	ASSPQGPEDGYT
TRBJ1-5	TRBV7-8	ASSNFPGGPYQPQH
TRBJ2-2	TRBV7-3	ASSWRGTGELF
TRBJ1-4	TRBV18	ASSPGGGLNEKLF
TRBJ1-1	TRBV4-1	ASSQVGVNTEAF
TRBJ1-1	TRBV7-3	ASSFDRVGTNTEAF
TRBJ2-7	TRBV6-5	ASSYEGRGSEQY
TRBJ2-3	TRBV11-3	ASSSRQGTDTQY
TRBJ2-7	TRBV5-4	ASSDGRGYEQY
TRBJ2-5	TRBV9	ASSVRLAGGQETQY